This TCR beta chain came from a study of T cells in Graves' hyperthyroidism and ophthalmopathy. Germline CDR1 MNHEY, CDR2 SMNVEV (reference sequence). This CDR3 contains 13 residues. Trimming shortened V by 3 bases and J by 7 bases, and 12 bases separated the two germline ends. Patients having uncontrolled infection, another autoimmune disease, pregnancy or lactation were not included. This clonotype came up many times. Using RNA transcripts as the source, TCR beta CDR3 regions were amplified. An initial round of RT-PCR targeting the TCR CDR3 relied on the HTBI primer set. TCRdb reanalysed the multiplex PCR reads using MiXCR and keeps one entry per CDR3 protein. Here the sample spans approximately 600,000 distinct CDR3 sequences, around 14% being singletons.

This TCR derives from a woman between 18 and 29 years old with Graves' ophthalmopathy. The J gene is TRBJ1-2, the V gene TRBV27, with no clear D. Input material: blood. In nucleotides, the CDR3 is TGTGCCAGCAGTTTCGACCCTGAACGTGGCTACACCTTC. Its protein is CASSFDPERGYTF.